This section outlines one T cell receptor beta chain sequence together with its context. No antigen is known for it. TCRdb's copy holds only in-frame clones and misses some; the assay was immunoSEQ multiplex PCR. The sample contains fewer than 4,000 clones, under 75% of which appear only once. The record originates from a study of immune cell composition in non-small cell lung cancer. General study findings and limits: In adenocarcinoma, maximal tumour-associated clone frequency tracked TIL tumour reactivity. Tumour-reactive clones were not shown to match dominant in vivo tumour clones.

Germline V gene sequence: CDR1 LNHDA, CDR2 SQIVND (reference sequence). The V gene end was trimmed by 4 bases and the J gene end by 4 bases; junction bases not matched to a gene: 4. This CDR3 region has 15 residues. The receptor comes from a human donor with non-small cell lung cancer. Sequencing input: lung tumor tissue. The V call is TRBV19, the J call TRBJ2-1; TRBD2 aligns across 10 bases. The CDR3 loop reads CASSKTSGMYNEQFF. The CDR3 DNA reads TGTGCCAGTAGTAAAACTAGCGGGATGTACAATGAGCAGTTCTTC.